The 32 T cell receptor beta chains below all came from one sample that was sequenced in a study of cytotoxic CD8 clonotypes in ibrutinib-treated CLL. Sequencing used immunoSEQ multiplex PCR; TCRdb keeps in-frame clones, though not all of them. The sample contains about 72,000 clones, more than 75% of which appear only once. The sequencing here drew on PBMCs, taken at disease progression, from a patient treated with ibrutinib. These receptors all come from a human donor with chronic lymphocytic leukemia.

The chain uses TRBV19 and TRBJ2-2; a possible D gene is TRBD2 (6 bases). Germline CDR1 reads LNHDA; CDR2 reads SQIVND (reference sequence). This CDR3 is built from 14 residues. The ends were cut back, 10 bases at V and 0 bases at J, with 12 bases in the middle. The CDR3 reads CATPGLSNTGELFF. The CDR3 region has the DNA TGTGCCACCCCGGGACTGTCGAACACCGGGGAGCTGTTTTTT.

The count of this clone is one. The rearrangement joins TRBV29-1 to TRBJ1-1; D remains ambiguous. This CDR3 contains 11 residues. V was pared by 7 bases and J by 4 bases, with 10 bases between. The germline V gene encodes CDR1 SQVTM and CDR2 ANQGSEA. The CDR3 DNA sequence: TGCAGCGCTAGAGACATCACTGAAGCTTTCTTT. Translation gives CSARDITEAFF.

This clone was counted a single time. The chain employs TRBV4-1 and TRBJ2-3, with 7 bases fitting TRBD1. This CDR3 spans 14 amino acids. Germline trimming cut 2 bases from V and 6 bases from J; bases unmatched to any gene: 5. Per germline, CDR1 MGHRA and CDR2 YSYEKL. This chain's CDR3 is CASSQLAQGDTQYF. The CDR3 DNA follows: TGCGCCAGCAGCCAATTGGCACAGGGGGATACGCAGTATTTT.

The J gene is TRBJ2-7, the V gene TRBV5-6; D is undetermined. Trimming stripped 0 bases from V and 4 bases from J, with 5 bases between. The germline CDR1 and CDR2 sequences are SGHDT and YYEEEE. CDR3 length: 12 residues. The CDR3 region is CASSLESYEQYF. CDR3 nucleotides: TGTGCCAGCAGCTTGGAATCGTACGAGCAGTACTTC.

The chain combines TRBV11-2 with TRBJ2-6; 10 bases line up with TRBD1. J gave up 9 bases and V 6 bases, and 5 bases lay outside the gene matches. Germline V gene lookup returns CDR1 SGHAT and CDR2 FQNNGV. The CDR3 runs 14 residues. The CDR3 sequence is CASSRDRGVNVLTF. DNA for the CDR3: TGTGCCAGCAGTCGGGACAGGGGAGTCAACGTCCTGACTTTC.

This sequence joins TRBV11-2 and TRBJ1-4; tentatively, D is TRBD1 (5 bases). The V and J ends lost 1 base and 7 bases respectively, with 10 bases between them. Germline CDR1 SGHAT, CDR2 FQNNGV. The CDR3 is 14 amino acids. The CDR3 coding sequence is TGTGCCAGCAGCTTAGGCAGGGTTGGTGAAAAACTGTTTTTT. Protein sequence: CASSLGRVGEKLFF.

This clone was seen only a few times. J is TRBJ2-7 and V is TRBV2; D not certain. Germline V gives CDR1 SNHLY, CDR2 FYNNEI. V lost 3 bases and J lost 5, with 5 bases in between. The CDR3 is 11 amino acids. The CDR3 spells CASSEANEQYF. In nucleotides, the CDR3 is TGTGCCAGCAGTGAGGCTAACGAGCAGTACTTC.

This clone was found once. This chain links TRBV18 with TRBJ1-2; tentatively, D is TRBD1 (6 bases). The V gene's germline CDR1 is KGHSH and CDR2 LQKENI. Deletions cut 3 bases from V and 2 bases from J, with 16 bases between. CDR3 length: 16 amino acids. CDR3 DNA: TGTGCCAGCTCACCCCGGGTCGAGGGACACAACTATGGCTACACCTTC. This sequence encodes CASSPRVEGHNYGYTF.

In DNA form, the CDR3 reads TGTGCCAGCAACCCGACCGGAAACACCATATATTTT. Residues: CASNPTGNTIYF. The chain joins TRBV7-9 to TRBJ1-3; D is unresolved. Per the germline V gene, CDR1 is SEHNR and CDR2 is FQNEAQ (reference sequence). This CDR3 contains 12 residues. V gave up 7 bases and J gave up 4 bases, with 8 bases separating them.

V usage is TRBV15 and J usage is TRBJ1-1; 8 bases align to TRBD1. The junction had 3 bases not matched to a gene; V was cut back by 2 bases and J by 4 bases. Per germline, CDR1 LNHNV and CDR2 YYDKDF (reference sequence). The CDR3 has 14 residues. The chain's CDR3 is CATSRLTGVTEAFF. For the CDR3, the DNA is TGTGCCACCAGCAGATTGACAGGGGTCACTGAAGCTTTCTTT.

The V gene is TRBV11-2, the J gene TRBJ2-7; D tentatively fits TRBD1 or TRBD2 (6 bases each). With 5 bases removed from V and 3 bases from J, the gap between germline ends came to 11 bases. The CDR3 runs 13 residues. Germline V lookup: CDR1 SGHAT, CDR2 FQNNGV. The CDR3 DNA is TGTGCCAGCAGCAGTAGGGGGGTCTACGAGCAGTACTTC. This sequence encodes CASSSRGVYEQYF.

The chain uses TRBV5-4 and TRBJ1-2, with a weak D call TRBD1 (5 bases). Germline-derived CDR1 and CDR2 are SGHNT and YYREEE (reference sequence). The CDR3 extends over 16 amino acids. Deletions cut 4 bases from V and 2 bases from J, with 18 bases between. In DNA form, the CDR3 reads TGTGCCAGCAGCACCCACCGGAGGGGCTTCAACTATGGCTACACCTTC. It specifies CASSTHRRGFNYGYTF.

The J gene is TRBJ2-1, the V gene TRBV29-1, with unresolved D. This CDR3 contains 10 residues. The germline V gene has CDR1 SQVTM and CDR2 ANQGSEA. The V gene lost 2 bases and the J gene lost 10 bases, with 6 bases spanning the gap. The CDR3 coding sequence is TGCAGCGTTGAAATTAACGAGCAGTTCTTC. It codes for CSVEINEQFF.

The chain has TRBV28 and TRBJ1-1, with TRBD1 matching over 7 bases. Looked up from germline, CDR1 is MDHEN and CDR2 is SYDVKM. The CDR3 loop spans 16 amino acids. J gave up 4 bases and V 4 bases, and 12 bases lay outside the gene matches. This chain's CDR3 is CASSSSSAAGGTEAFF. The CDR3 DNA follows: TGTGCCAGCAGTTCTTCATCGGCCGCAGGGGGCACTGAAGCTTTCTTT.

This clone was found once. V is TRBV5-4 and J is TRBJ2-5; 10 bases match TRBD2. Germline values: CDR1 SGHNT, CDR2 YYREEE (reference sequence). V lost 4 bases and J lost 5; bases outside the gene matches: 8. The CDR3 length is 15 residues. In nucleotides, the CDR3 is TGTGCCAGCAGCCTTAGCGGGAGGCCGGGTGAGACCCAGTACTTC. Amino acid sequence: CASSLSGRPGETQYF.

The chain has TRBV27 and TRBJ1-5; D is undetermined. The length of the CDR3 is 13 residues. From germline, CDR1 is MNHEY and CDR2 SMNVEV (reference sequence). V was trimmed by 6 bases and J by 3 bases, leaving 9 bases between them. This CDR3 is CASSPVYNQPQHF. Written as DNA, the CDR3 is TGTGCCAGCAGCCCTGTTTACAATCAGCCCCAGCATTTT.

The gene calls are TRBV5-6 and TRBJ2-3; 8 bases map to TRBD2. V trimming: 1 base; J trimming: 3 bases; junction bases outside the gene matches: 1. CDR3 length: 14 amino acids. Per germline, CDR1 SGHDT and CDR2 YYEEEE. The CDR3 protein is CASSLRLATDTQYF. CDR3 in DNA: TGTGCCAGCAGCTTGAGACTAGCGACAGATACGCAGTATTTT.

The V and J genes are TRBV5-1 and TRBJ1-2; tentative D call: TRBD1 (6 bases). From germline, CDR1 is SGHRS and CDR2 YFSETQ. V lost 2 bases and J lost 5, with 16 bases in between. The CDR3 consists of 15 residues. The CDR3 reads CASSLKRTETYGYTF. In DNA, the CDR3 is TGCGCCAGCAGCTTAAAGAGGACAGAAACATATGGCTACACCTTC.

The chain is built from TRBV5-1 and TRBJ2-7; 13 nucleotides match TRBD2. The CDR3 has 15 residues. Germline V gene data show CDR1 as SGHRS and CDR2 as YFSETQ. Trimming cost V 3 bases and J 3 bases; bases outside gene matches: 3. In DNA, the CDR3 is TGCGCCAGCAGCTACGGGACTAGCGGGGACTACGAGCAGTACTTC. The encoded protein is CASSYGTSGDYEQYF.

CDR3 protein: CASRTDVYEQYF. CDR3 DNA sequence: TGTGCCAGCAGGACGGACGTATACGAGCAGTACTTC. The chain is built from TRBV28 and TRBJ2-7; no clear D. The CDR3 extends over 12 amino acids. The germline CDR1 and CDR2 sequences are MDHEN and SYDVKM. Deletions cut 6 bases from V and 4 bases from J, with 10 bases between.

This clone was seen just once. This rearrangement joins TRBV7-7 to TRBJ1-1; the D gene is possibly TRBD1 (5 bases). The CDR3 totals 15 residues. V was clipped by 5 bases and J by 2 bases, with 15 bases between them. CDR1 is SSHAT and CDR2 is FNYEAQ in the germline V gene (reference sequence). CDR3 sequence (DNA): TGTGCCAGCAGCCCATTTGGGGGTGCCAACACTGAAGCTTTCTTT. It specifies CASSPFGGANTEAFF.

This clone was seen just once. The gene calls are TRBV18 and TRBJ2-1, with 14 bases aligning to TRBD2. CDR3 size: 16 residues. CDR1 is KGHSH and CDR2 is LQKENI in the germline V gene. V lost 6 bases to trimming and J lost 7 bases; unmatched junction nucleotides: 8. The CDR3 region has the DNA TGTGCCAGCTCCCGGGGACTAGCGGGAGTATTAAATGAGCAGTTCTTC. Translation: CASSRGLAGVLNEQFF.

The sample holds a few counts of this clone. The gene calls are TRBV19 and TRBJ1-1, with D uncertain. V gave up 11 bases and J gave up 1 base, with 14 bases separating them. The CDR3 covers 13 residues. CDR1 and CDR2 from the germline V gene are LNHDA and SQIVND (reference sequence). CDR3 amino acids: CAARGHRNTEAFF. CDR3 nucleotide sequence: TGTGCCGCAAGAGGGCATCGGAACACTGAAGCTTTCTTT.

The CDR3 here is CASSYHGTGGGYTF. In DNA form, the CDR3 reads TGTGCCAGCAGTTACCACGGGACAGGGGGCGGCTACACCTTC. The chain uses TRBV6-5 and TRBJ1-2; 12 positions agree with TRBD1. The CDR3 runs to 14 residues. The germline V gene has CDR1 MNHEY and CDR2 SVGAGI. V trimming: 2 bases; J trimming: 8 bases; junction bases outside the gene matches: 3.

This clone was detected once. The chain uses TRBV5-1 and TRBJ1-1; 9 positions match TRBD1. The CDR3 has 15 residues. The ends lost 4 bases at V and 4 bases at J; junction bases unmatched: 8. Germline assignment: CDR1 SGHRS and CDR2 YFSETQ. CDR3 residues: CASSGGTGWATEAFF. DNA for the CDR3: TGCGCCAGCAGCGGCGGGACAGGGTGGGCCACTGAAGCTTTCTTT.

The CDR3 is CASSEGGYEQYF. CDR3 DNA: TGTGCCAGCAGTGAGGGAGGATACGAGCAGTACTTC. The chain combines TRBV6-1 with TRBJ2-7, with D perhaps matching TRBD2 (6 bases). V gave up 3 bases and J gave up 4 bases, with 7 bases separating them. The CDR3 sequence is 12 residues long. From germline, CDR1 is MNHNS and CDR2 SASEGT.

V usage is TRBV19 and J usage is TRBJ1-5; weak D call: TRBD1 (5 bases). CDR3 length equals 17 residues. CDR1 and CDR2 (germline): LNHDA, SQIVND (reference sequence). V shed 5 bases and J shed 2 bases, with 19 bases lying between them. The CDR3 region has the DNA TGTGCCAGTAGTTCTATTGAGGTGGGGCTCCGCAATCAGCCCCAGCATTTT. It encodes CASSSIEVGLRNQPQHF.

The genes are TRBV5-5 and TRBJ2-6; D is unclear. The length of the CDR3 is 17 residues. V lost 3 bases, J lost 0 bases, and 13 bases lay in between. CDR1 is SGHKS, CDR2 YYEKEE, per germline (reference sequence). The CDR3 bases are TGTGCCAGCAGCTCCCGTTCCATAAGCTCTGGGGCCAACGTCCTGACTTTC. Encoded protein: CASSSRSISSGANVLTF. Based on the CDR3 plus reference TRBV5-5 and TRBJ2-6, the full variable domain is DAGVTQSPTHLIKTRGQQVTLRCSPISGHKSVSWYQQVLGQGPQFIFQYYEKEERGRGNFPDRFSARQFPNYSSELNVNALLLGDSALYLCASSSRSISSGANVLTFGAGSRLTVL.

The V and J genes are TRBV15 and TRBJ2-5, with 7 bases lining up with TRBD2. CDR1 is LNHNV and CDR2 is YYDKDF in the germline V gene (reference sequence). With 4 bases clipped from V and 6 bases from J, the junction kept 8 bases outside the gene matches. This CDR3 is built from 14 residues. The CDR3 region has the DNA TGTGCCACCAGCAAGGGGACTACCGAACAGACCCAGTACTTC. Translating it yields CATSKGTTEQTQYF.

CDR3 loop: CASSLGGDQPQHF. CDR3 in DNA: TGCGCCAGCAGCTTGGGTGGGGATCAGCCCCAGCATTTT. This chain connects TRBV5-1 to TRBJ1-5; D is ambiguous. The CDR3 covers 13 residues. Trimming removed 0 bases at V and 5 bases at J, with 6 bases between. The germline CDR1 and CDR2 sequences are SGHRS and YFSETQ. The full variable domain, rest sourced from reference TRBV5-1 and TRBJ1-5, is KAGVTQTPRYLIKTRGQQVTLSCSPISGHRSVSWYQQTPGQGLQFLFEYFSETQRNKGNFPGRFSGRQFSNSRSEMNVSTLELGDSALYLCASSLGGDQPQHFGDGTRLSIL.

The chain employs TRBV18 and TRBJ2-3, with TRBD1 matching over 7 bases. Germline V lookup: CDR1 KGHSH, CDR2 LQKENI. After removal of 4 bases from V and 1 base from J, the junction contained 5 bases not matched to a gene. The CDR3 covers 15 residues. This chain's CDR3 is CASSRQGMGTDTQYF. DNA for the CDR3: TGTGCCAGCTCACGACAGGGTATGGGCACAGATACGCAGTATTTT.

The rearrangement joins TRBV10-3 to TRBJ2-1; TRBD2 aligns across 10 bases. Germline V gives CDR1 ENHRY, CDR2 SYGVKD. Germline trimming cut 0 bases from V and 6 bases from J; bases unmatched to any gene: 5. This CDR3 is built from 16 residues. For the CDR3, the DNA is TGTGCCATCAGTGAGTCGAGAGCGGGAGGGGGCAATGAGCAGTTCTTC. Residues: CAISESRAGGGNEQFF.